The rows below give T cell receptor beta chains drawn from one sample of a study of blood T cells in healthy people across ages. In TCRdb, the 5' RACE reads were re-called with MiXCR into one record per CDR3 protein. The profile shows approximately 900,000 distinct CDR3 sequences, about 28% of them singletons. The sample was also linked to a second study, of T cells of mothers and their children.

Source material: blood. Receptors were obtained from a woman in her forties in good health. Both conserved end residues are part of each CDR3. The order of the fields is V gene, J gene, clone size, D gene, CDR3 protein, CDR3 DNA. D genes are given only for firm matches. The size entry is marked missing in some rows and otherwise reads once, few, many or a size class.

V gene: TRBV20-1; J gene: TRBJ1-4; clone size: -; D gene: -; CDR3 protein: CSARDWGRGGGEKLFF; CDR3 DNA: TGCAGTGCTAGAGATTGGGGGCGCGGAGGTGGTGAAAAACTGTTTTTT
V gene: TRBV20-1; J gene: TRBJ2-3; clone size: -; D gene: TRBD2; CDR3 protein: CSARVSGGARDTQYF; CDR3 DNA: TGCAGTGCTAGAGTGAGCGGGGGGGCGCGAGATACGCAGTATTTT
V gene: TRBV20-1; J gene: TRBJ1-5; clone size: -; D gene: -; CDR3 protein: CSASSESYSNQPQHF; CDR3 DNA: TGCAGTGCTAGTTCTGAATCTTATAGCAATCAGCCCCAGCATTTT
V gene: TRBV29-1; J gene: TRBJ1-1; clone size: -; D gene: -; CDR3 protein: CSGMITGTMANTEAFF; CDR3 DNA: TGCAGCGGGATGATTACAGGGACGATGGCGAACACTGAAGCTTTCTTT
V gene: TRBV20-1; J gene: TRBJ2-3; clone size: -; D gene: TRBD2; CDR3 protein: CSAWTGGTDTQYF; CDR3 DNA: TGCAGTGCTTGGACGGGGGGGACAGATACGCAGTATTTT
V gene: TRBV2; J gene: TRBJ2-3; clone size: -; D gene: -; CDR3 protein: CASAGEYTQYF; CDR3 DNA: TGTGCCAGCGCAGGGGAGTATACGCAGTATTTT
V gene: TRBV28; J gene: TRBJ2-7; clone size: many; D gene: TRBD2; CDR3 protein: CASIPGGTPSYEQYF; CDR3 DNA: TGTGCCAGCATCCCGGGGGGGACTCCGTCCTACGAGCAGTACTTC
V gene: TRBV14; J gene: TRBJ2-1; clone size: -; D gene: -; CDR3 protein: CASSQARGANSNEQFF; CDR3 DNA: TGTGCCAGCAGCCAAGCAAGGGGGGCGAATAGCAATGAGCAGTTCTTC
V gene: TRBV12-3/TRBV12-4; J gene: TRBJ1-6; clone size: few; D gene: TRBD1; CDR3 protein: CASSLLGGNSPLHF; CDR3 DNA: TGTGCCAGCAGTTTATTAGGGGGCAATTCACCCCTCCACTTT
V gene: TRBV4-2; J gene: TRBJ1-1; clone size: -; D gene: -; CDR3 protein: CASSRQLGNTEAFF; CDR3 DNA: TGTGCCAGCAGCCGCCAACTGGGGAACACTGAAGCTTTCTTT
V gene: TRBV9; J gene: TRBJ2-7; clone size: -; D gene: TRBD2; CDR3 protein: CASSQRLAGAGTYEQYF; CDR3 DNA: TGTGCCAGCAGTCAAAGACTAGCGGGGGCCGGAACCTACGAGCAGTACTTC